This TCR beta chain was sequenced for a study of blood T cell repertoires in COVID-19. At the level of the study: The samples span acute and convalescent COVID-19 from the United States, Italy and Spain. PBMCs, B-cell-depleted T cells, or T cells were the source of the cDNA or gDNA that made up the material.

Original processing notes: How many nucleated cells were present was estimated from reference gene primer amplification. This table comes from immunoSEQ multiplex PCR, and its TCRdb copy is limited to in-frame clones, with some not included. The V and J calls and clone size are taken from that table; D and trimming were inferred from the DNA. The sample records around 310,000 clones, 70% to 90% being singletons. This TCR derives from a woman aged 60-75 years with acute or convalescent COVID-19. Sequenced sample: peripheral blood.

In nucleotides, the CDR3 is TGTGCCAGCAGCTTAGGGGGGGGCGCGGGACTAGCGGCCTACGAGCAGTACTTC. Its translation: CASSLGGGAGLAAYEQYF. The chain employs TRBV7-9 and TRBJ2-7, with 11 bases that match TRBD2. Germline trimming cut 1 base from V and 2 bases from J; bases unmatched to any gene: 10. The CDR3 spans 18 residues. Per the germline V gene, CDR1 is SEHNR and CDR2 is FQNEAQ (reference sequence).